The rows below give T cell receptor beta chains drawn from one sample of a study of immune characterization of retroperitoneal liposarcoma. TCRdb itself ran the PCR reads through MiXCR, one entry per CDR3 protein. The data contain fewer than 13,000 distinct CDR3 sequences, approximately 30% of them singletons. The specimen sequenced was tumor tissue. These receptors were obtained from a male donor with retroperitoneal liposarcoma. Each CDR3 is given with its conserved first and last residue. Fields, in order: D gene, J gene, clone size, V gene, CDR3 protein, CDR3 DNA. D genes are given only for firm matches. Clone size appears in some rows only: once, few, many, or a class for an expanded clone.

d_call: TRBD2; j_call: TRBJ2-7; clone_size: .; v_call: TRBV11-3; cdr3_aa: CASSLDPGTSGLNNEQYF; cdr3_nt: TGTGCCAGCAGCTTAGATCCCGGGACTAGCGGGTTAAACAATGAGCAGTACTTC
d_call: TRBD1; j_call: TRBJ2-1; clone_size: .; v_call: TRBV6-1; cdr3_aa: CASSRAGTGGLNEQFF; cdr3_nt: TGTGCCAGCAGCAGGGCCGGGACAGGGGGGTTAAATGAGCAGTTCTTC
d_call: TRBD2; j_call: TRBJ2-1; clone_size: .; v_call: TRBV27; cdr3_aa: CASSLFAGGGGNEQFF; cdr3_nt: TGTGCCAGCAGTTTATTTGCGGGCGGGGGAGGTAATGAGCAGTTCTTC
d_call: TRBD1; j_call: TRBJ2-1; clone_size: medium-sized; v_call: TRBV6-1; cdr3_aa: CASRGQGSYEQFF; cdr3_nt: TGTGCCAGCAGGGGACAGGGGAGTTACGAGCAGTTCTTC
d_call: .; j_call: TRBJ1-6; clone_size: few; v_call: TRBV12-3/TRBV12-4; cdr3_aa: CASSLATAGNSPLHF; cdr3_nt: TGTGCCAGCAGTTTAGCGACTGCGGGGAATTCACCCCTCCACTTT
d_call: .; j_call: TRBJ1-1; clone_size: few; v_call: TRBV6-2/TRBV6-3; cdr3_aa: CASRDNRAANTEAFF; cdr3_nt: TGTGCCAGCAGGGATAACAGGGCGGCGAACACTGAAGCTTTCTTT
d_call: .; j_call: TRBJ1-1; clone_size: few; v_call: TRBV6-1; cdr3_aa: CASRISNTEAFF; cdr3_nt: TGTGCCAGCAGAATTAGTAACACTGAAGCTTTCTTT
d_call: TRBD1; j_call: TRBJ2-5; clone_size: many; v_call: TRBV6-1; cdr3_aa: CASSAGQIKETQYF; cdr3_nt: TGTGCCAGCAGTGCGGGACAGATAAAAGAGACCCAGTACTTC
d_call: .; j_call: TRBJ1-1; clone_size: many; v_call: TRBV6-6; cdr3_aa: CASSYFVSGRAGGNTEAFF; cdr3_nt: TGTGCCAGCAGTTACTTCGTTTCTGGCAGGGCGGGGGGGAACACTGAAGCTTTCTTT
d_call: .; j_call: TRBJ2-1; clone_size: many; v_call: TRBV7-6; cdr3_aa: CASRGGSQGTDYEQFF; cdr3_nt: TGTGCCAGCAGGGGAGGTTCGCAGGGTACCGACTACGAGCAGTTCTTC
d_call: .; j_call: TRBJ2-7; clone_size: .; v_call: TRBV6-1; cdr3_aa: CASRGGPYNEQYF; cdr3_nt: TGTGCCAGCAGAGGGGGTCCCTACAATGAGCAGTACTTC
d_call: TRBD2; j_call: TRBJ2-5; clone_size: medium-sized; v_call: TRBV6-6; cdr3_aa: CASSYQAGGGRTQYF; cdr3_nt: TGTGCCAGCAGTTACCAGGCCGGGGGAGGGAGGACCCAGTACTTC
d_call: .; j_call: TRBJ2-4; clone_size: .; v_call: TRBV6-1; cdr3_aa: CASSRPGQPNTGELYF; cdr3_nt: TGTGCCAGCAGTCGTCCGGGACAACCGAACACCGGGGAGCTGTACTTC
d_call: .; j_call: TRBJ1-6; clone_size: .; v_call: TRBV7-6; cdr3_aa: CASSADGGLGSPLHF; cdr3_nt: TGTGCCAGCAGCGCGGACGGGGGCCTTGGTTCACCCCTCCACTTT
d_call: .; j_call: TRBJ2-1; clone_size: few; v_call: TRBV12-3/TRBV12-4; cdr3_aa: CASSPSGPFNYEQFF; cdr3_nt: TGTGCCAGCAGCCCCTCGGGGCCATTTAACTACGAGCAGTTCTTC
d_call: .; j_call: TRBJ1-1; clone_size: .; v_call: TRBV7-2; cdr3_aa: CASSLDPSGYEQYFGPGGGTEAFF; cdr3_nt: .
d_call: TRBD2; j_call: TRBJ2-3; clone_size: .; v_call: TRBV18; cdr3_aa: CASSREADTQYF; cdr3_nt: TGTGCCAGCTCCCGGGAGGCAGATACGCAGTATTTT
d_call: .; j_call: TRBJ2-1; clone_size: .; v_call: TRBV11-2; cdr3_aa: CASSSGVGEQFF; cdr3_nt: TGTGCCAGCAGCTCTGGGGTGGGGGAGCAGTTCTTC
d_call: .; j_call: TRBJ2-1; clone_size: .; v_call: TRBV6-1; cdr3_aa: CASSEVGTSYEQFF; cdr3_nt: TGTGCCAGCAGTGAAGTGGGGACGTCCTACGAGCAGTTCTTC
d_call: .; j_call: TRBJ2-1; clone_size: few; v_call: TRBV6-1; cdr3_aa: CASSDTQGTEQFF; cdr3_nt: TGTGCCAGCAGTGACACTCAGGGAACTGAGCAGTTCTTC
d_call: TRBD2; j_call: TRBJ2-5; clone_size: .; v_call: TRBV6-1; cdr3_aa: CASSAGTSGEETQYF; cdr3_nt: TGTGCCAGCAGTGCAGGGACTAGCGGGGAAGAGACCCAGTACTTC
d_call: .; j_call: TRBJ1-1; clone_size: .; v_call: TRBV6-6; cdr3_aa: CASSYQQVNTEAFF; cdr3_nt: TGTGCCAGCAGTTACCAACAGGTGAACACTGAAGCTTTCTTT
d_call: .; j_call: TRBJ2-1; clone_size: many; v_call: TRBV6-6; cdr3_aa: CASSYSPSYEQFF; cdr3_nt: TGTGCCAGCAGTTACTCACCAAGCTACGAGCAGTTCTTC
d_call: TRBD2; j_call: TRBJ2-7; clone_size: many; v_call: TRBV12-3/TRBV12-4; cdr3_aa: CASSLGGNSYNEQYF; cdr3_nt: TGTGCCAGCAGTTTGGGAGGGAACTCCTACAATGAGCAGTACTTC
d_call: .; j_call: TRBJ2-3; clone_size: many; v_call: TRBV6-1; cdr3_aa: CASSEAAPGQGTDTQYF; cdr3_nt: TGTGCCAGCAGTGAAGCGGCACCCGGGCAGGGCACAGATACGCAGTATTTT
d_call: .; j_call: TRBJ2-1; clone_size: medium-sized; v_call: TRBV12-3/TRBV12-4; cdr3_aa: CASSFLAEYNEQFF; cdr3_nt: TGTGCCAGCAGTTTTTTAGCGGAGTACAATGAGCAGTTCTTC
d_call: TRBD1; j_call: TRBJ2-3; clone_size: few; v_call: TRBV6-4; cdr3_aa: CASSDSQGAGTDTQYF; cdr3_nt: TGTGCCAGCAGTGACTCGCAGGGGGCAGGGACAGATACGCAGTATTTT
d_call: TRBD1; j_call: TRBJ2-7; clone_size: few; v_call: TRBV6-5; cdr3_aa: CATHSPDRAFYEQYF; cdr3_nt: TGTGCCACTCATTCCCCGGACAGGGCTTTCTACGAGCAGTACTTC
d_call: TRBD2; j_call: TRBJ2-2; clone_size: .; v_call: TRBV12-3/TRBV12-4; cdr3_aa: CASRGLAGANTGELFF; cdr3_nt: TGTGCCAGCAGGGGACTAGCGGGAGCGAACACCGGGGAGCTGTTTTTT
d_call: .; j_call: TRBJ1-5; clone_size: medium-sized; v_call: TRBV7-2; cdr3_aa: CASSPWGGANQPQHF; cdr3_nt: TGTGCCAGCAGCCCGTGGGGGGGCGCAAATCAGCCCCAGCATTTT
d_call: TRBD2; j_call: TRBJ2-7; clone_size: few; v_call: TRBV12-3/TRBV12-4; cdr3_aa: CASRSPFGLASYNEQYF; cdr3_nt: TGTGCCAGCAGATCCCCCTTCGGACTAGCGTCCTACAATGAGCAGTACTTC
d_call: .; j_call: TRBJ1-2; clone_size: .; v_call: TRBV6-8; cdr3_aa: CASVQRAFSGYTF; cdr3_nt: TGTGCCAGCGTACAGAGGGCATTCAGTGGCTACACCTTC
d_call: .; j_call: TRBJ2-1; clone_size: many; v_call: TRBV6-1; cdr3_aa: CASREGGLEDEQFF; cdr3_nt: TGTGCCAGCAGAGAGGGGGGGTTAGAGGACGAGCAGTTCTTC
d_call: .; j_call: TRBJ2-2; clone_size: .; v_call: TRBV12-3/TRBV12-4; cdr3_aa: CASSLTSQSAELFF; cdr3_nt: TGTGCCAGCAGTTTAACCTCACAAAGTGCGGAGCTGTTTTTT
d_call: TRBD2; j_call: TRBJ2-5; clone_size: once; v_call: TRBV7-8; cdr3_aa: CASSGTSGGPTKETQYF; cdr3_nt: TGTGCCAGCAGCGGGACTAGCGGGGGGCCTACAAAAGAGACCCAGTACTTC
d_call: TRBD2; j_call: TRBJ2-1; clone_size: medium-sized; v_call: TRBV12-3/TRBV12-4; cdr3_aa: CASSLGGNSYNEQFF; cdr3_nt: TGTGCCAGCAGTTTGGGAGGGAACTCCTACAATGAGCAGTTCTTC
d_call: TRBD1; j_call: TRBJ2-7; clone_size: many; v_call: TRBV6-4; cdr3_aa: CASSDTGTGDPYNEQYF; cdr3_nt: TGTGCCAGCAGTGATACCGGGACAGGGGATCCCTACAATGAGCAGTACTTC
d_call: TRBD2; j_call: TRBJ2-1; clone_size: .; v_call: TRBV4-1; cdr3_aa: CASSQVSSGWETQFF; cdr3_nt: TGCGCCAGCAGCCAAGTGTCTAGCGGGTGGGAGACCCAGTTCTTC
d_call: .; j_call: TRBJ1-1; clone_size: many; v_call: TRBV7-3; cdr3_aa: CASSLDDVAGTEAFF; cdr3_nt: TGTGCCAGCAGCTTAGATGATGTTGCGGGGACTGAAGCTTTCTTT
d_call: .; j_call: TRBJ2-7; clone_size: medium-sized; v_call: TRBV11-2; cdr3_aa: CASSKMRAGTSSSYEQYF; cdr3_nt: TGTGCCAGCAGCAAAATGAGAGCCGGGACTTCGAGCTCCTACGAGCAGTACTTC